This TCR beta chain was identified during a study of blood T cell repertoires in COVID-19. This CDR3 is 14 amino acids long. Trimming removed 7 bases from V and 7 bases from J; junction bases left unmatched: 12. Germline V lookup: CDR1 SGHTA, CDR2 FQGNSA. Measured with immunoSEQ multiplex PCR; TCRdb has only the in-frame clones, and not every one. The sample has 90,000 to 120,000 clones; about four fifths are singletons. This chain uses TRBV7-2 with TRBJ2-7; TRBD2 agrees at 8 bases. The TCR originated in a human donor in a cohort sampled during active COVID-19. The specimen sequenced was peripheral blood. This CDR3 reads CASTGGAGPREQYV. The CDR3 DNA follows: TGTGCCAGCACCGGGGGGGCAGGTCCGCGGGAGCAGTACGTC.